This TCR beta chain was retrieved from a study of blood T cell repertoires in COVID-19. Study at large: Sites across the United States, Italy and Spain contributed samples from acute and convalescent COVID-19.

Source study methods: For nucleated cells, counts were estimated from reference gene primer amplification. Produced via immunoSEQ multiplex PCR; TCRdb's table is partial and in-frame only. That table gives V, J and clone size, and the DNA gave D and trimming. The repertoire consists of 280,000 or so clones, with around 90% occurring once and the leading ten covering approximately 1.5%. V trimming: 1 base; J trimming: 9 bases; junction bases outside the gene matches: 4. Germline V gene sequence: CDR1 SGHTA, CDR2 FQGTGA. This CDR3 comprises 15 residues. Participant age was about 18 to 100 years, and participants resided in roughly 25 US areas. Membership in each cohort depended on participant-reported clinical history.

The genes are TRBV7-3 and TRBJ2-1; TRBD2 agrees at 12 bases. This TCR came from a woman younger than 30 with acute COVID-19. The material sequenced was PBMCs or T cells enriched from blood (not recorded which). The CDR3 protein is CASSLKTSGSGEQFF. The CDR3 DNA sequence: TGTGCCAGCAGCTTAAAGACTAGCGGGAGTGGTGAGCAGTTCTTC.